Presented here are 13 T cell receptor beta chains from one specimen sequenced in a study of T cells in tuberculosis (dated 2018 in TCRdb). Receptor amplification or capture employed the immunoSEQ multiplex PCR assay. Not all clones reach the TCRdb copy of this immuneACCESS table, which keeps in-frame sequences only. Checked studies attribute under half of the gap to unresolved V genes and leave the rest unexplained. The sample includes 88,000 or so clones, with about nine tenths observed a single time. The ten largest account for 1.9% of the sample. PBMC were thawed, rested overnight, stained with GMM-loaded CD1B tetramer, a Live/Dead dye and anti-CD3, and then sorted on a FACS Aria II. C32 glucose monomycolate purified from Rhodococcus equi was loaded onto CD1B tetramers. The source material was CD1b-GMM tetramer-negative cells sorted from PBMCs. The intended sense of this specimen's cell subset or site label: T cells not binding CD1B-GMM tetramer, sorted from same donor. Receptors were obtained from an adult woman with latent tuberculosis.

This chain links TRBV11-2 with TRBJ1-1; TRBD1 agrees at 11 bases. V gave up 6 bases and J gave up 7 bases; unmatched junction bases: 7. The CDR3 contains 14 residues. CDR1 SGHAT and CDR2 FQNNGV come from the germline V gene. The CDR3, as DNA: TGTGCCAGCAGATATACCGGGACAGGGGGTGAAGCTTTCTTT. It encodes CASRYTGTGGEAFF. The full variable domain, completed using reference TRBV11-2 and TRBJ1-1, is EAGVAQSPRYKIIEKRQSVAFWCNPISGHATLYWYQQILGQGPKLLIQFQNNGVVDDSQLPKDRFSAERLKGVDSTLKIQPAKLEDSAVYLCASRYTGTGGEAFFGQGTRLTVV.

V gene TRBV27 combines with J gene TRBJ2-5; 10 bases agree with TRBD1. V dropped 5 bases and J dropped 8; count of bases not matched to a gene: 8. CDR3 length: 14 residues. Germline V lookup: CDR1 MNHEY, CDR2 SMNVEV (reference sequence). CDR3 sequence reads: CASSPGQGVGTQYF. CDR3 DNA: TGTGCCAGCAGTCCCGGACAGGGGGTAGGAACCCAGTACTTC.

This clone was counted a single time. The J gene is TRBJ1-2, the V gene TRBV9; tentative D call: TRBD1 (5 bases). The germline V gene encodes CDR1 SGDLS and CDR2 YYNGEE. Trimming took 2 bases from V and 4 from J, leaving 12 bases between them. The CDR3 length is 14 residues. CDR3 nucleotide sequence: TGTGCCAGCAGCGTGGGACTATACGGCTATGGCTACACCTTC. As protein: CASSVGLYGYGYTF.

The genes are TRBV11-2 and TRBJ2-5; D may be TRBD1 (6 bases). The CDR3 is 15 residues long. The germline CDR1 and CDR2 sequences are SGHAT and FQNNGV. Trimming pared 5 bases from V and 1 base from J, leaving 14 bases between. CDR3 sequence (DNA): TGTGCCAGCAGCGCCCCACAGGGACCCCAAGAGACCCAGTACTTC. Translated, it gives CASSAPQGPQETQYF.

The genes are TRBV4-2 and TRBJ1-5, with D possibly being TRBD1 (5 bases). CDR3 length: 17 residues. CDR1 and CDR2 from the germline V gene are LGHNA and YNFKEQ. Trimming cost V 2 bases and J 4 bases, with 18 bases left between them. In nucleotides, the CDR3 is TGTGCCAGCAGCCAATACTCGGGCCGGGGGGTTAATCAGCCCCAGCATTTT. Translated, it gives CASSQYSGRGVNQPQHF.

The chain recombines TRBV7-6 with TRBJ2-7; D is possibly TRBD1 (5 bases). Trimming took 1 base from V and 1 from J, leaving 8 bases between them. Looked up from germline, CDR1 is SGHVS and CDR2 is FNYEAQ. There are 14 residues in the CDR3. CDR3 in amino acids: CASSLEQESYEQYV. The CDR3 DNA sequence: TGTGCCAGCAGCTTAGAACAGGAATCCTACGAGCAGTACGTC.

The chain links TRBV29-1 to TRBJ2-7, with TRBD1 matching 11 bases. The junction had 6 bases not matched to a gene; V was cut back by 2 bases and J by 6 bases. CDR3 length equals 14 residues. The germline V gene has CDR1 SQVTM and CDR2 ANQGSEA. The DNA of the CDR3 is TGCAGCGTTGAATTAGGACAGGGGGCGGGCGAGCAGTACTTC. It is translated as CSVELGQGAGEQYF.

This chain connects TRBV6-1 to TRBJ2-7, with 10 nucleotides matching TRBD1. V shed 8 bases and J 0 bases; nucleotides not matched to a gene: 4. The CDR3 loop spans 14 amino acids. In germline, CDR1 is MNHNS, CDR2 SASEGT. The CDR3 DNA sequence: TGTGCCAGCCGGGACAGGGGAGCCTCCTACGAGCAGTACTTC. Its translation is CASRDRGASYEQYF.

The J gene is TRBJ1-2, the V gene TRBV19, with 8 nucleotides matching TRBD1. The CDR3 is 15 amino acids. The germline V gene has CDR1 LNHDA and CDR2 SQIVND (reference sequence). J was trimmed by 2 bases and V by 5 bases; bases with no gene match: 7. CDR3 region: CASSPLDRENYGYTF. DNA of the CDR3: TGTGCCAGTAGTCCTCTGGACAGGGAAAACTATGGCTACACCTTC.

The chain employs TRBV6-5 and TRBJ2-1; 7 nucleotides agree with TRBD1. Germline V gene lookup returns CDR1 MNHEY and CDR2 SVGAGI. The CDR3 is 15 residues long. V trimming: 2 bases; J trimming: 5 bases; junction bases outside the gene matches: 6. CDR3 sequence: CASSYGSGGNNEQFF. The CDR3 DNA reads as TGTGCCAGCAGTTACGGGTCAGGGGGTAACAATGAGCAGTTCTTC.

The chain joins TRBV27 to TRBJ1-4; TRBD1 aligns across 8 bases. In germline, CDR1 is MNHEY, CDR2 SMNVEV (reference sequence). The CDR3 covers 15 residues. Trimming at V came to 6 bases and at J to 0 bases, leaving 3 bases not matched to a gene. CDR3 loop: CASRQGAATNEKLFF. The DNA for the CDR3 is TGTGCCAGCAGGCAGGGGGCGGCAACTAATGAAAAACTGTTTTTT.

The chain is built from TRBV25-1 and TRBJ1-3; D not certain. With 5 bases removed from V and 3 bases from J, the gap between germline ends came to 11 bases. This CDR3 has 14 residues. CDR1 is MGHDK and CDR2 is SYGVNS in the germline V gene. CDR3 DNA sequence: TGTGCCAGCAGTCGAAACATTGATGGAAACACCATATATTTT. Protein product: CASSRNIDGNTIYF.

The chain has TRBV2 and TRBJ1-5; 7 bases align to TRBD1. Germline assignment: CDR1 SNHLY and CDR2 FYNNEI. V lost 7 bases to trimming and J lost 0 bases; unmatched junction nucleotides: 6. The CDR3 is 15 amino acids. Here the CDR3 reads CASNKRQGSNQPQHF. In DNA form, the CDR3 reads TGTGCCAGCAACAAACGACAGGGTAGCAATCAGCCCCAGCATTTT.